These T cell receptor beta chains were read from a single sample in a study of OX40 agonist ivuxolimab in advanced cancers. Profiled with immunoSEQ multiplex PCR; TCRdb holds only in-frame clones, not every one. The profile shows roughly 70,000 clones, more than 70% of them singletons. Sequenced here: CD4+ or CD8+ T cells sorted from blood, sampled in a trial of the OX40 agonist ivuxolimab. These receptors were collected from an adult with an advanced solid tumor such as melanoma, head and neck, liver or kidney cancer. CDR3s include the opening cysteine and the closing phenylalanine or tryptophan. A D gene is named only where the DNA matches it firmly. Clone size is given for some rows only: seen once, a few or many times, or a class if the clone is expanded.

>TRBJ2-3|TRBV21-1|NA|NA
CARVRCIGQVTDTQYF
TGTGCCAGAGTCCGTTGCATCGGGCAGGTCACAGATACGCAGTATTTT
>TRBJ2-7|TRBV11-2|NA|NA
CASSSRGLGEQYF
TGTGCCAGCAGCTCCCGGGGGTTGGGGGAGCAGTACTTC
>TRBJ2-3|TRBV13|TRBD1|NA
CASSIIPGQGIGTDTQYF
TGTGCCAGCAGCATCATTCCGGGACAGGGAATCGGCACAGATACGCAGTATTTT
>TRBJ2-7|TRBV5-6|NA|NA
CASSFGRDKYF
TGTGCCAGCAGCTTTGGCAGGGATAAGTACTTC
>TRBJ1-2|TRBV7-2|NA|NA
CASSLRGFGGYTF
TGTGCCAGCAGCTTAAGGGGCTTTGGTGGCTACACCTTC
>TRBJ1-1|TRBV5-1|NA|NA
CASSLVTDTEAFF
TGCGCCAGCAGCTTGGTAACCGACACTGAAGCTTTCTTT
>TRBJ1-2|TRBV5-1|NA|NA
CASEYGQGYGYTF
TGCGCCAGCGAATATGGCCAGGGCTATGGCTACACCTTC
>TRBJ1-2|TRBV4-3|NA|NA
CASSPAGRYGYTF
TGCGCCAGCAGCCCGGCGGGGCGCTATGGCTACACCTTC
>TRBJ2-5|TRBV27|TRBD2|NA
CASSSNRIAGAMGETQYF
TGTGCCAGCAGCTCAAATAGAATAGCGGGGGCTATGGGAGAGACCCAGTACTTC
>TRBJ2-3|TRBV27|TRBD1|NA
CASSLLAPGQVRTDTQYF
TGTGCCAGCAGTTTACTGGCCCCGGGACAGGTTCGCACAGATACGCAGTATTTT
>TRBJ1-3|TRBV9|NA|NA
CASSVGWNSGNTIYF
TGTGCCAGCAGCGTAGGATGGAACTCTGGAAACACCATATATTTT
>TRBJ2-5|TRBV5-4|TRBD2|NA
CASSSAPTSGETQYF
TGTGCCAGCAGCAGTGCCCCGACTAGCGGGGAGACCCAGTACTTC
>TRBJ1-5|TRBV7-2|TRBD1|few
CASSLDPRGMGQPQHF
TGTGCCAGCAGCTTAGACCCCAGGGGGATGGGGCAGCCCCAGCATTTT
>TRBJ1-2|TRBV9|TRBD1|NA
CASSSRQGSYGYTF
TGTGCCAGCAGCTCCAGACAGGGCAGCTATGGCTACACCTTC
>TRBJ2-5|TRBV5-1|TRBD2|NA
CASSFMGLAVQETQYF
TGCGCCAGCAGCTTTATGGGACTAGCGGTCCAAGAGACCCAGTACTTC
>TRBJ2-5|TRBV5-1|NA|NA
CASSSRETQYF
TGCGCCAGCAGCTCGCGAGAGACCCAGTACTTC
>TRBJ2-7|TRBV6-6|TRBD1|NA
CASSYSAGTGSYEQYF
TGTGCCAGCAGTTACTCCGCCGGGACAGGGAGCTACGAGCAGTACTTC
>TRBJ1-6|TRBV25-1|NA|few
CASRSGTNSPLHF
TGTGCCAGCAGATCCGGGACAAATTCACCCCTCCACTTT
>TRBJ2-3|TRBV5-1|NA|NA
CASSLAPSSGDTQYF
TGCGCCAGCAGCTTGGCCCCTAGTTCAGGGGATACGCAGTATTTT
>TRBJ2-5|TRBV6-1|NA|NA
CASSWTYQETQYF
TGTGCCAGCAGTTGGACCTACCAAGAGACCCAGTACTTC
>TRBJ1-3|TRBV9|NA|NA
CASGRDYSGNTIYF
TGTGCCAGCGGCAGGGACTACTCTGGAAACACCATATATTTT
>TRBJ1-1|TRBV7-2|NA|NA
CASSLLSFGGRAFF
TGTGCCAGCAGCTTATTAAGCTTCGGGGGGCGAGCTTTCTTT
>TRBJ2-3|TRBV10-2|NA|NA
CASSESPGLSTDTQYF
TGCGCCAGCAGTGAGTCCCCGGGACTGAGCACAGATACGCAGTATTTT
>TRBJ1-5|TRBV6-1|NA|NA
CASSVTVNQPQHF
TGTGCCAGCAGTGTGACAGTTAATCAGCCCCAGCATTTT
>TRBJ1-1|TRBV18|TRBD1|NA
CASSPRENRGGTEAFF
TGTGCCAGCTCACCCCGGGAAAACAGGGGAGGTACTGAAGCTTTCTTT
>TRBJ1-1|TRBV4-2|NA|NA
CASSPGRLNTEAFF
TGTGCCAGCAGCCCAGGACGGTTGAACACTGAAGCTTTCTTT
>TRBJ1-1|TRBV5-4|NA|NA
CASRPTILGGDTEAFF
TGTGCCAGCAGACCTACTATCCTGGGAGGGGACACTGAAGCTTTCTTC
>TRBJ1-2|TRBV28|NA|NA
CARKSQARGGYTF
TGTGCCCGTAAATCTCAGGCTCGGGGTGGCTACACCTTC
>TRBJ1-5|TRBV29-1|NA|NA
CSVEIGNQPQHF
TGCAGCGTTGAAATCGGGAATCAGCCCCAGCATTTT
>TRBJ1-5|TRBV6-1|NA|NA
CASNDGVNQPQHF
TGTGCCAGCAATGACGGGGTAAATCAGCCCCAGCATTTT
>TRBJ1-6|TRBV2|TRBD1|NA
CASSGVGTGGSPLHF
TGTGCCAGCAGTGGGGTCGGGACAGGGGGTTCACCCCTCCACTTT
>TRBJ1-1|TRBV29-1|TRBD1|NA
CSVGDRDQYTEAFF
TGCAGCGTTGGGGACAGGGATCAATACACTGAAGCTTTCTTT
>TRBJ1-2|TRBV29-1|NA|NA
CSVGQQFNYGYTF
TGCAGCGTTGGACAGCAATTTAACTATGGCTACACCTTC
>TRBJ1-2|TRBV5-1|NA|NA
CASSLVTGNRVYTF
TGCGCCAGCAGCTTGGTAACTGGGAACCGTGTCTACACCTTC
>TRBJ1-5|TRBV4-2|NA|NA
CASSQDYGAPQPQHF
TGTGCCAGCAGCCAAGACTATGGAGCCCCCCAGCCCCAGCATTTT
>TRBJ2-5|TRBV7-2|NA|once
CASSFSGQETQYF
TGTGCCAGCAGCTTCTCGGGGCAAGAGACCCAGTACTTC
>TRBJ1-2|TRBV11-2|NA|NA
CASSLIGGRSHSNYGYTF
TGTGCCAGCAGCTTAATCGGGGGGCGCAGTCATTCTAACTATGGCTACACCTTC
>TRBJ2-3|TRBV11-3|TRBD2|NA
CASSTLAGGPLGDTQYF
TGTGCCAGCAGCACACTAGCGGGGGGCCCTTTGGGAGATACGCAGTATTTT
>TRBJ2-2|TRBV7-2|NA|NA
CASSLVYGDTGELFF
TGTGCCAGCAGCTTAGTATACGGGGACACCGGGGAGCTGTTTTTT
>TRBJ2-3|TRBV5-1|TRBD1|NA
CASSTGQGGLTDTQYF
TGCGCCAGCAGCACCGGACAGGGAGGCCTGACAGATACGCAGTATTTT
>TRBJ2-2|TRBV7-2|NA|NA
CASSLIGGWTGELFF
TGTGCCAGCAGCTTAATCGGGGGATGGACCGGGGAGCTGTTTTTT